These 20 T cell receptor beta chains were sequenced from one sample in a study of T cell responses to AZD1222 COVID-19 vaccine. The protocol was immunoSEQ multiplex PCR, while the TCRdb copy is restricted to in-frame clones and leaves out a portion. The repertoire holds around 170,000 clones, with around 90% as singletons. Source: peripheral blood, taken 28 days after the second AZD1222 dose. The receptors shown here come from an adult who received the AZD1222 COVID-19 vaccine.

V gene TRBV10-3 combines with J gene TRBJ2-7; D tentatively fits TRBD1 or TRBD2 (5 bases each). The CDR3 length is 12 residues. V lost 8 bases and J 6 bases, leaving 14 bases between the germline ends. The germline V gene has CDR1 ENHRY and CDR2 SYGVKD. The CDR3 reads CAIQPGTGEQYF. The CDR3, as DNA: TGTGCCATCCAGCCAGGGACCGGCGAGCAGTACTTC.

The J gene is TRBJ2-7, the V gene TRBV30, with 8 bases aligning to TRBD2. The CDR3 runs 13 residues. V trimming: 4 bases; J trimming: 2 bases; junction bases outside the gene matches: 4. CDR1 is GTSNPN and CDR2 is SVGIG in the germline V gene (reference sequence). CDR3 bases: TGTGCCTGGAACGTGGGACTAGCCTACGAGCAGTACTTC. It is translated as CAWNVGLAYEQYF. The whole variable domain, filled in from reference TRBV30 and TRBJ2-7, reads SQTIHQWPATLVQPVGSPLSLECTVEGTSNPNLYWYRQAAGRGLQLLFYSVGIGQISSEVPQNLSASRPQDRQFILSSKKLLLSDSGFYLCAWNVGLAYEQYFGPGTRLTVT.

This chain connects TRBV6-1 to TRBJ2-1, with TRBD2 identical over 10 bases. Germline V gene lookup returns CDR1 MNHNS and CDR2 SASEGT. Trimming at V came to 6 bases and at J to 9 bases, leaving 14 bases not matched to a gene. This CDR3 contains 16 residues. CDR3 residues: CASSEIALAGWAEQFF. CDR3 nucleotide sequence: TGTGCCAGCAGCGAAATAGCACTAGCGGGGTGGGCTGAGCAGTTCTTC.

The CDR3 coding sequence is TGTGCCAGCAGTTTATACCCCCCGGGAGGGGGCGGGGAGCTGTTTTTT. Translating it yields CASSLYPPGGGGELFF. V and J are TRBV27 and TRBJ2-2, with 8 bases aligning to TRBD2. Germline values: CDR1 MNHEY, CDR2 SMNVEV (reference sequence). The CDR3 is 16 residues long. The V gene end was trimmed by 1 base and the J gene end by 7 bases; junction bases not matched to a gene: 8.

The chain uses TRBV18 and TRBJ1-1; 8 bases line up with TRBD1. Germline V CDR1 and CDR2: KGHSH, LQKENI. V shed 1 base, J shed 2 bases, and the junction held 3 bases outside the gene matches. This CDR3 has 15 amino acids. The CDR3 protein is CASSPLGQANTEAFF. CDR3 DNA sequence: TGTGCCAGCTCACCACTGGGACAGGCCAACACTGAAGCTTTCTTT.

This clone appeared a few times. The V call is TRBV5-1, the J call TRBJ1-1; TRBD1 matches 7 bases. The CDR3 totals 17 residues. The junction had 8 bases not matched to a gene; V was cut back by 0 bases and J by 0 bases. Germline values: CDR1 SGHRS, CDR2 YFSETQ. As DNA, the CDR3 is TGCGCCAGCAGCTTGGGGGCGACAGGGAGCATGAACACTGAAGCTTTCTTT. This gives the protein CASSLGATGSMNTEAFF.

The genes are TRBV11-2 and TRBJ1-5; weak D call: TRBD1 (5 bases). The CDR3 runs to 13 residues. V shed 4 bases and J shed 6 bases, with 10 bases lying between them. CDR1 is SGHAT and CDR2 is FQNNGV in the germline V gene. The CDR3, as DNA: TGTGCCAGCAGCTACGCCGGGGGTCAGCCCCAGCATTTT. Translation: CASSYAGGQPQHF. Complete variable domain (other parts from reference TRBV11-2 and TRBJ1-5): EAGVAQSPRYKIIEKRQSVAFWCNPISGHATLYWYQQILGQGPKLLIQFQNNGVVDDSQLPKDRFSAERLKGVDSTLKIQPAKLEDSAVYLCASSYAGGQPQHFGDGTRLSIL.

This clone has more than one count but fewer than ten. The rearrangement uses TRBV18 and TRBJ2-1; 7 nucleotides agree with TRBD2. V lost 1 base and J lost 5; bases outside the gene matches: 8. The CDR3 length is 16 residues. The germline V gene encodes CDR1 KGHSH and CDR2 LQKENI. The CDR3 DNA follows: TGTGCCAGCTCACCACTGGGCCGCGCGGGGGACAATGAGCAGTTCTTC. Amino acids: CASSPLGRAGDNEQFF.

The rearrangement joins TRBV5-1 to TRBJ2-7; D may be TRBD1 or TRBD2 (5 bases each). The CDR3 has 13 amino acids. V lost 1 base to trimming and J lost 12 bases, with 17 bases between them. Germline-derived CDR1 and CDR2 are SGHRS and YFSETQ. The CDR3 loop is CASSLNDRDVGYF. As DNA, the CDR3 is TGCGCCAGCAGCTTGAACGATCGGGACGTGGGGTACTTC.

This chain connects TRBV7-2 to TRBJ1-5, with D possibly being TRBD1 (5 bases). V dropped 5 bases and J dropped 7 bases, with 9 bases sitting between them. Germline values: CDR1 SGHTA, CDR2 FQGNSA. CDR3 length equals 12 residues. CDR3 sequence (DNA): TGTGCCAGCAGCCCCCCAGGGCAGCCCCAGCATTTT. Protein: CASSPPGQPQHF.

Concerning this clone: One end of the junction is discordant with germline, which a read error may explain. This rearrangement joins TRBV12-3 or TRBV12-4 to TRBJ2-5; D is undetermined. The CDR3 extends over 13 amino acids. Here the CDR3 DNA reads TGTGCCAGCAGTTTAGATTATTCTAGGATTACGAACTTC. It specifies CASSLDYSRITNF.

The genes are TRBV19 and TRBJ1-6; the D is unclear. V lost 5 bases and J lost 8, with 10 bases in between. This CDR3 has 13 amino acids. Germline lookup yields CDR1 LNHDA and CDR2 SQIVND (reference sequence). CDR3 DNA sequence: TGTGCCAGTAGTCCGACACCCTATTCACCCCTCCACTTT. Protein sequence: CASSPTPYSPLHF.

The J gene is TRBJ2-7, the V gene TRBV19, with D hard to call. The germline V gene has CDR1 LNHDA and CDR2 SQIVND (reference sequence). The CDR3 is 13 residues long. Between the trimmed V and J ends, which lost 4 bases and 0 bases, there was a span of 7 bases. Written as DNA, the CDR3 is TGTGCCAGTAGTACCTCACACTCCTACGAGCAGTACTTC. Translating it yields CASSTSHSYEQYF.

The chain carries TRBV7-6 and TRBJ2-5; 10 bases agree with TRBD1. The CDR3 covers 15 residues. After removal of 1 base from V and 5 bases from J, the junction contained 4 bases not matched to a gene. Per the germline V gene, CDR1 is SGHVS and CDR2 is FNYEAQ. The DNA of the CDR3 is TGTGCCAGCAGCTTAGACTCGGACAGGGGGGAGACCCAGTACTTC. Translating it yields CASSLDSDRGETQYF.

The chain combines TRBV5-4 with TRBJ1-2; the match to TRBD1 covers 8 bases. The CDR3 runs 13 residues. J was trimmed by 7 bases and V by 4 bases; bases with no gene match: 6. Germline-derived CDR1 and CDR2 are SGHNT and YYREEE (reference sequence). The CDR3 region is CASSMGQEVGYTF. DNA of the CDR3: TGTGCCAGCAGCATGGGACAGGAGGTTGGCTACACCTTC.

In DNA form, the CDR3 reads TGTGCCAGCAGCCAAGCCGGGACAGGGGGCTACGAGCAGTACTTC. Its protein product is CASSQAGTGGYEQYF. The V call is TRBV28, the J call TRBJ2-7, with 11 bases fitting TRBD1. The CDR3 is made up of 15 amino acids. The junction had 7 bases not matched to a gene; V was cut back by 6 bases and J by 3 bases. Germline CDR1 reads MDHEN; CDR2 reads SYDVKM.

The genes are TRBV4-3 and TRBJ1-2; D unclear. Germline CDR1 LGHNA, CDR2 YSLEER. The CDR3 spans 16 residues. The V and J ends lost 3 bases and 2 bases respectively, with 16 bases between them. The CDR3 loop is CASSQGVLGTNYGYTF. DNA for the CDR3: TGCGCCAGCAGCCAGGGCGTATTGGGAACAAACTATGGCTACACCTTC.

The V call is TRBV2, the J call TRBJ1-6; a weak D match, TRBD1 (6 bases). The CDR3 extends over 14 amino acids. The germline gives CDR1 SNHLY, CDR2 FYNNEI. V was cut by 7 bases and J by 6 bases, with 13 bases left in between. In DNA form, the CDR3 reads TGTGCCAGCAAAGAACAGGGCCCTAATTCACCCCTCCACTTT. The encoded protein is CASKEQGPNSPLHF.

The rearrangement links TRBV15 to TRBJ1-1, with D perhaps matching TRBD1 (6 bases). CDR3 length: 15 residues. V gave up 0 bases and J gave up 4 bases, with 12 bases separating them. Germline V gene sequence: CDR1 LNHNV, CDR2 YYDKDF (reference sequence). In DNA, the CDR3 is TGTGCCACCAGCAGAGATCAGCAGGGGTTCACTGAAGCTTTCTTT. It encodes CATSRDQQGFTEAFF. Variable domain in full (rest from reference TRBV15 and TRBJ1-1): DAMVIQNPRYQVTQFGKPVTLSCSQTLNHNVMYWYQQKSSQAPKLLFHYYDKDFNNEADTPDNFQSRRPNTSFCFLDIRSPGLGDTAMYLCATSRDQQGFTEAFFGQGTRLTVV.

V gene TRBV3-1 (or the pseudogene TRBV3-2) combines with J gene TRBJ2-7, with D tentatively TRBD1 or TRBD2 (6 bases each). The CDR3 loop spans 13 amino acids. The V gene's germline CDR1 is LGHDT and CDR2 YNNKEL (reference sequence). Trimming left V 4 bases short and J 4 bases short, with 11 bases between. The CDR3 sequence: CASSRRGAYEQYF. As DNA, the CDR3 is TGTGCCAGCAGCCGAAGGGGGGCTTACGAGCAGTACTTC.